This TCR beta chain was sequenced in a study of blood T cell repertoires in COVID-19. V dropped 0 bases and J dropped 3 bases, with 12 bases sitting between them. The CDR3 covers 16 residues. From germline, CDR1 is KGHSY and CDR2 FQNENV. As originally analysed: Reference gene primer amplification yielded estimated nucleated cell counts. Libraries were prepared by immunoSEQ multiplex PCR; TCRdb keeps only in-frame clonotypes and omits some of them. The V and J calls and clone size are taken from that table; D and trimming were inferred from the DNA. The repertoire includes over 30,000 clones, around 80% of them detected once, and under 15% sits in the top ten.

The sequence derives from an elderly man with active or convalescent COVID-19. The V and J genes are TRBV16 and TRBJ2-1; D is possibly TRBD1 (5 bases). The sample consisted of peripheral blood. CDR3: CASSQSVYRNYNEQFF. CDR3 nucleotides: TGTGCCAGCAGCCAATCAGTCTACAGGAACTACAATGAGCAGTTCTTC.